This is a list of T cell receptor beta chains from one sample in a study of shared clonotypes between healthy human individuals. TCRdb keeps only in-frame clones here, not all; method: immunoSEQ multiplex PCR. The table records more than 450,000 clones, around 74% of them present only once. The sample taken for sequencing was PBMCs. The receptor source for this set is a woman between 40 and 50 years old in good health. Some clones in this sample may be carry-over from other donors' samples. Each CDR3 is given with its conserved first and last residue. A D gene is named only where the DNA matches it firmly. Not all rows give a size; the values are once, few, many and, for expanded clones, a class.

once TRBJ1-4 TRBV2 TRBD1 TGTGCCAGCAGTCGACAGGGATTAAAAGAAAAACTGTTTTTT CASSRQGLKEKLFF
- TRBJ1-4 TRBV6-1 - TGTGCCAGCAGTGAAGCTCGATACAAAATCACCACCAATGAAAAACTGTTTTTT CASSEARYKITTNEKLFF
- TRBJ2-1 TRBV6-5 - TGTGCCAGCAGTAGGGGCCCCGCCGCCTACAATGAGCAGTTCTTC CASSRGPAAYNEQFF
once TRBJ2-7 TRBV14 TRBD1 TGTGCCAGCAGCCAAGATCTGACAGGGGTAAACGAGCAGTACTTC CASSQDLTGVNEQYF
few TRBJ1-5 TRBV7-9 - TGTGCCAGCAGCTTACAGGGTAGCAATCAGCCCCAGCATTTT CASSLQGSNQPQHF
- TRBJ2-2 TRBV29-1 TRBD2 TGCAGCGTTGTAGTTAGGACTAGCGGGAGATGGTACACCGGGGAGCTGTTTTTT CSVVVRTSGRWYTGELFF
- TRBJ2-5 TRBV5-1 TRBD1 TGCGCCAGCAGCCCACTAGGCCAGGGGGCATGGCAAGAGACCCAGTACTTC CASSPLGQGAWQETQYF
once TRBJ2-7 TRBV29-1 TRBD2 TGCAGCGTTGAAGGGGGGTTCGGGGGAGCGGGATCCTACGAGCAGTACTTC CSVEGGFGGAGSYEQYF
once TRBJ1-2 TRBV19 - TGTGCCAGTAGGGCGGAAATTTATGGCTACACCTTC CASRAEIYGYTF
- TRBJ2-3 TRBV2 - TGTGCCAGCAGTAGCAATCCAAGCACAGATACGCAGTATTTT CASSSNPSTDTQYF
- TRBJ2-2 TRBV19 - TGTGCCAGTAAGCAGATGAACACCGGGGAGCTGTTTTTT CASKQMNTGELFF
many TRBJ2-3 TRBV11-3 TRBD2 TGTGCCAGCAGCGACAGAAGGGGAGGACTAGCGGGAGTGGCAGATACGCAGTATTTT CASSDRRGGLAGVADTQYF
- TRBJ1-5 TRBV7-2 - TGTGCCAGCAGCCCAGACAGGTGGAGCAATCAGCCCCAGCATTTT CASSPDRWSNQPQHF
- TRBJ2-7 TRBV6-6 - TGTGCCAGCAGTTACCGGGGACCTTCCTACGAGCAGTACTTC CASSYRGPSYEQYF
- TRBJ1-5 TRBV11-2 - TGTGCCAGCAGCCCCGGGTTCAATCAGCCCCAGCATTTT CASSPGFNQPQHF
once TRBJ2-5 TRBV7-9 - TGTGCCAGCAGCTTTAAATCCCGTGAGACCCAGTACTTC CASSFKSRETQYF
- TRBJ2-7 TRBV7-3 TRBD2 TGTGCCAGCAGCTTAGGACTAGCGGGAGGGCCCTACGAGCAGTACTTC CASSLGLAGGPYEQYF
few TRBJ1-5 TRBV28 - TGTGCCAGCAGTTTTATTAGGGGTCAGCCCCAGCATTTT CASSFIRGQPQHF
- TRBJ2-1 TRBV4-1 - TGCGCCAGCAGCCGCGAGGGGGGTTCTCATAACTCCTACAATGAGCAGTTCTTC CASSREGGSHNSYNEQFF
- TRBJ2-1 TRBV28 TRBD1 TGTGCCAGCAGACAACGACAGGGGCCGTATCTAGAGCAGTTCTTC CASRQRQGPYLEQFF
once TRBJ1-2 TRBV5-6 - TGTGCCAGCAGCTTGTTCAGGGGCTATGGCTACACCTTC CASSLFRGYGYTF
- TRBJ1-2 TRBV20-1 - TGCAGTGCTAGTCGGTCCAGCGGCTACACCTTC CSASRSSGYTF
- TRBJ1-5 TRBV28 - TGTGCCAGCAGTTCCATCAATCAGCCCCAGCATTTT CASSSINQPQHF
- TRBJ2-7 TRBV21-1 - TGTGCCAGCATCTGCTCGGCTGGGGACTACGAGCAGTACTTC CASICSAGDYEQYF
once TRBJ2-2 TRBV6-1 TRBD1 TGTGCCAGCAGTGAAACAGGGGTCACCGGGGAGCTGTTTTTT CASSETGVTGELFF
once TRBJ2-5 TRBV7-9 - TGTGCCAGCAGCTTACTGATGCCCCGGGAGACCCAGTACTTC CASSLLMPRETQYF
- TRBJ2-1 TRBV4-2 - TGTGCCAGCAGCCAAGGGCCGCACAATGAGCAGTTCTTC CASSQGPHNEQFF
- TRBJ1-2 TRBV4-1 - TGCGCCAGCAGCCAAGATGACGCCGGGACTAACTATGGCTACACCTTC CASSQDDAGTNYGYTF
- TRBJ2-2 TRBV2 TRBD1 TGTGCCAGCAGTACCGAACAGGGGGCAGGCACCGGGGAGCTGTTTTTT CASSTEQGAGTGELFF
- TRBJ1-1 TRBV15 - TGTGCCACCAGCAGAGACCGCAGGGGGAACACTGAAGCTTTCTTT CATSRDRRGNTEAFF
- TRBJ2-1 TRBV30 TRBD1 TGTGCCTGGCCAGAACGGGACAGGGCCGTTCGGTCGGAGTTCTTC CAWPERDRAVRSEFF
- TRBJ2-7 TRBV10-2 TRBD2 TGCGCCAGCAGTCCGCCATCGGGACTAGCCAACTACGAGCAGTACTTC CASSPPSGLANYEQYF
- TRBJ2-7 TRBV15 TRBD2 TGTGCCACCAGCAGAGCGGGCGGGAGAGCGTACGAGCAGTACTTC CATSRAGGRAYEQYF
- TRBJ1-1 TRBV5-4 TRBD1 TGTGCCAGCAGCTCAAGGACAGGGGAAGCTTTCTTT CASSSRTGEAFF
- TRBJ2-6 TRBV5-1 - TGCGCCAGCAGCCCCCCAGGGAACTCTGGGGCCAACGTCCTGACTTTC CASSPPGNSGANVLTF
- TRBJ1-5 TRBV5-1 - TGCGCCAGCAGCTTGGGGACAGCGCCGAATCAGCCCCAGCATTTT CASSLGTAPNQPQHF
- TRBJ2-7 TRBV28 - TGTGCCAGCAGCCTCGGGGGTTCCTACGAGCAGTACTTC CASSLGGSYEQYF
many TRBJ1-1 TRBV6-5 - TGTGCCAGCAGTGAAGTGACGGGGGTAGCTGAAGCTTTCTTT CASSEVTGVAEAFF
many TRBJ1-4 TRBV9 - TGTGCCAGCAGCGTAGAAGTTGGAGGGGATCTGTTTTTT CASSVEVGGDLFF
- TRBJ1-1 TRBV2 - TGTGCCAGCAGGGCCAGGATTACGGGCACTGAAGCTTTCTTT CASRARITGTEAFF
- TRBJ2-2 TRBV28 - TGTGCCAGCAGTTTAATTGGGCTGGGAGAGGGGGAGCTGTTTTTT CASSLIGLGEGELFF
- TRBJ1-5 TRBV30 TRBD1 TGTGCCTGGAGTGTATACAGGGGAGGGCAGCCCCAGCATTTT CAWSVYRGGQPQHF
- TRBJ2-1 TRBV4-1 TRBD2 TGCGCCAGCAGCCTGGCGTTTCTAGCGGGAGAAGGCAGGGAGCAGTTCTTC CASSLAFLAGEGREQFF
- TRBJ2-3 TRBV7-9 - TGTGCCAGCAGCCTAAGTCTGGGCGGCCTCACAGATACGCAGTATTTT CASSLSLGGLTDTQYF
- TRBJ1-1 TRBV28 - TGTGCCAGCAGTCTACAGGGAAAGAACACTGAAGCTTTCTTT CASSLQGKNTEAFF
- TRBJ1-2 TRBV2 - TGTGCCAGCGGACAGAACTATGGCTACACCTTC CASGQNYGYTF
- TRBJ1-2 TRBV4-2 TRBD1 TGTGCCAGCAGCCAACCACAGGGGTCTGGGGGCTATGGCTACACCTTC CASSQPQGSGGYGYTF
once TRBJ2-7 TRBV28 TRBD2 TGTGCCAGCAGTCGCTTAGCGGGAGGGCCGGAGGAGCAGTACTTC CASSRLAGGPEEQYF
- TRBJ1-3 TRBV15 TRBD1 TGTGCCACCAGCACAACCTGGGACAGGGGCCCTCTGAACGGAAACACCATATATTTT CATSTTWDRGPLNGNTIYF
once TRBJ2-2 TRBV6-4 - TGTGCCAGCAGTCGGTCGCCGGGTACCGGGGAGCTGTTTTTT CASSRSPGTGELFF